This T cell receptor (beta chain) was documented in a study of cytomegalovirus exposure and HLA in healthy donors. This CDR3 spans 14 amino acids. V lost 0 bases, J lost 10 bases, and 13 bases lay in between. Germline V gene lookup returns CDR1 MGHRA and CDR2 YSYEKL. Donors counted as nominally healthy when sampled, yet unrecorded immune exposures were likely. Details on this clone: Its matching antigen is unknown.

Overall study findings and caveats: According to an earlier analysis, most TCR beta V segments yielded productive rearrangements about 90% or about 30% of the time. Analysis was performed later, and it showed HLA-associated TCR beta chains to be more clonally expanded than equally common others. Accurate prediction of most subjects' HLA-A and HLA-B alleles from TCR beta sequences was reported.

Amplification used 60 Vbeta primers and 13 Jbeta primers. TCRdb's table, derived via immunoSEQ multiplex PCR, lists solely in-frame clones and lacks some. The data show approximately 200,000 clones, 60% to 80% seen once. The chain carries TRBV4-1 and TRBJ2-1, with a weak D call TRBD1 (6 bases). This clonotype was obtained from a man aged 18 to 29 in good health and CMV-seronegative. The source material was PBMCs. The CDR3 nucleotides are TGCGCCAGCAGCCAAGATCCATCAGGGGAGGAGCAGTTCTTC. It yields the protein CASSQDPSGEEQFF.